The rows below give T cell receptor beta chains drawn from one sample of a study of T cell repertoires in cytomegalovirus infection. TCRdb passed the reads through MiXCR, listing each CDR3 protein once. Among 270,000 or so distinct CDR3 sequences listed, around 15% were seen once. Sequencing was carried out using CD8+ T cells from PBMCs. These receptor sequences come from a human donor in good health (CMV status not recorded). Some clones in this sample may be carry-over from other donors' samples. Each CDR3 is given with its conserved first and last residue. A D gene is named only where the DNA matches it firmly. Expanded clones get a size class; other rows say once, few or many, or leave the size out.

d_call clone_size j_call v_call cdr3_nt cdr3_aa
. few TRBJ2-1 TRBV6-5 TGTGCCAGCAGTTCTACTGCCGGTTACAATGAGCAGTTCTTC CASSSTAGYNEQFF
TRBD1 many TRBJ1-1 TRBV28 TGTGCCAGCAGTTTAAGGGGGACAGGGGAAGCTTTCTTT CASSLRGTGEAFF
TRBD1 many TRBJ2-7 TRBV12-3/TRBV12-4 TGTGCCAGCAGTCGTCCGGGACAGCTAGACTACGAGCAGTACTTC CASSRPGQLDYEQYF
. many TRBJ2-3 TRBV7-2 TGTGCCAGCAGCTTAGTCCCTATATTCACAGATACGCAGTATTTT CASSLVPIFTDTQYF
. . TRBJ2-5 TRBV15 TGTGCCACCAGCAGCCCCACCCTGGGACTCGAAGAGACCCAGTACTTC CATSSPTLGLEETQYF
. many TRBJ2-2 TRBV6-5 TGTGCCAGCAGTTACGTGTACACCGGGGAGCTGTTTTTT CASSYVYTGELFF
. . TRBJ2-1 TRBV27 TGTGCCAGCAGTTTATTAGGGTCCCGGAATGAGCAGTTCTTC CASSLLGSRNEQFF
. . TRBJ1-1 TRBV18 TGTGCCAGCTCACCACCGGGGCTGAGGACTGAAGCTTTCTTT CASSPPGLRTEAFF
TRBD1 few TRBJ2-7 TRBV7-9 TGTGCCAGCAGCTTCGAACAGGGGCTCCCCTACGAGCAGTACTTC CASSFEQGLPYEQYF
. . TRBJ2-2 TRBV5-5 TGTGCCAGCAGCTTTCAGATGGGGCTAGTCACCGGGGAGCTGTTTTTT CASSFQMGLVTGELFF
. few TRBJ2-1 TRBV4-1 TGCGCCAGCAGCCAAGATGTAGGGCTAAGCGATGAGCAGTTCTTC CASSQDVGLSDEQFF
TRBD1 many TRBJ2-3 TRBV28 TGTGCCAGCAGTTTAGCAGGGGGTATAGATACGCAGTATTTT CASSLAGGIDTQYF
TRBD1 . TRBJ1-6 TRBV7-2 TGTGCCAGCAGCCCGTCTGACAGGGGCTATTATAATTCACCCCTCCACTTT CASSPSDRGYYNSPLHF
. . TRBJ1-4 TRBV27 TGTGCCAGCAGTTTATCGAGCAACGGAGAAAAACTGTTTTTT CASSLSSNGEKLFF
. . TRBJ1-1 TRBV7-9 TGTGCCAGCAGCTTAGTCCTTGGGGAAACTGAAGCTTTCTTT CASSLVLGETEAFF
TRBD1 few TRBJ1-2 TRBV7-9 TGTGCCAGCAGCCGCGGACAGGGTGCTCGTGGCTACACCTTC CASSRGQGARGYTF
TRBD1 . TRBJ2-5 TRBV29-1 TGCAGCGTCCCCTGGGGCTATCCCGGGACAGGTGCTGGGGCCCAGTACTTC CSVPWGYPGTGAGAQYF
. many TRBJ2-2 TRBV4-1 TGCGCCAGCAGCCAAGAATATGCACAGTACACCGGGGAGCTGTTTTTT CASSQEYAQYTGELFF
. few TRBJ2-2 TRBV5-4 TGTGCCAGCAGCTTGCGGGGTTACACCGGGGAGCTGTTTTTT CASSLRGYTGELFF
. few TRBJ1-2 TRBV5-1 TGCGCCAGCAGCCCTCCGTCGGAGCCCTATGGCTACACCTTC CASSPPSEPYGYTF